This T cell receptor (beta chain) was identified during a study of CD8 T cells in ankylosing spondylitis. Study-wide findings and caveats: A TCR beta motif of roughly eight highly homologous variants appeared characteristic of ankylosing spondylitis blood.

This clonotype was counted once. The antigen is not known. TCRdb redid the calling of the 5' RACE reads with MiXCR, one entry per CDR3 protein. The table lists some 400,000 distinct CDR3 sequences, approximately 20% of them singletons, with less than 20% in the top ten. Trimming cost V 0 bases and J 2 bases, with 16 bases left between them. Germline CDR1 and CDR2: SEHNR and FQNEAQ (reference sequence). The length of the CDR3 is 17 residues. This chain connects TRBV7-9 to TRBJ2-5, with D unresolved. The sequencing sample was made of blood, either unsorted or a sorted T cell fraction (not recorded which). This TCR was recovered from a male donor with ankylosing spondylitis. Here the CDR3 reads CASSLAALDSIQETQYF. CDR3 DNA: TGTGCCAGCAGCTTAGCGGCCCTCGACTCGATTCAAGAGACCCAGTACTTC.